The 2 T cell receptor beta chains below all came from one sample that was sequenced in a study of T cells in Graves' hyperthyroidism and ophthalmopathy (dated by TCRdb to 2018 to 2020). Libraries were constructed by multiplex PCR. Instrument used: Illumina HiSeq 2000. The TCR beta CDR3 regions were amplified from RNA transcripts. The TCR CDR3 was subjected to a first round of RT-PCR using the HTBI primer set and the Qiagen OneStep RT-PCR kit. The public reads were reprocessed in TCRdb via fastp at Q25 and MiXCR, keeping in-frame beta chains. Each entry merges the rows of one CDR3 protein and shows their most common DNA and genes. The table for this sample lists under 350,000 distinct CDR3 sequences; 15% to 20% of them were counted only once. Of the sample, just over 55% is held by the ten largest clones. The sample taken for sequencing was blood. The receptor set was obtained from an older woman with Graves' ophthalmopathy.

This clonotype was counted ten times or more. The chain has TRBV5-1 and TRBJ2-5, with 11 nucleotides matching TRBD1. The length of the CDR3 is 15 residues. Germline lookup yields CDR1 SGHRS and CDR2 YFSETQ. Trimming cost V 2 bases and J 5 bases; bases outside gene matches: 5. CDR3 protein: CASSFGTGGDETQYF. The CDR3 bases are TGCGCCAGCAGCTTTGGGACAGGGGGGGACGAGACCCAGTACTTC.

Many counts were recorded for this clonotype. This rearrangement joins TRBV3-1 to TRBJ1-2; 7 bases are a match to TRBD1. Germline V CDR1 and CDR2: LGHDT, YNNKEL (reference sequence). Trimming removed 0 bases from V and 7 bases from J; junction bases left unmatched: 8. CDR3 length: 15 amino acids. The CDR3 bases are TGTGCCAGCAGCCAAGATCGGGAGGGGGCTGGTGGCTACACCTTC. Residues: CASSQDREGAGGYTF.